This T cell receptor (beta chain) emerged from a study of blood T cell repertoires in COVID-19. This clone was seen only once. Using immunoSEQ multiplex PCR, the repertoire was profiled, and TCRdb retains in-frame clones only, with some absent. Among 200,000 to 300,000 clones, 70% to 90% were seen once, and the ten largest hold 0.99%. This CDR3 is built from 16 residues. The J segment lost 6 bases and the V segment lost 1 base, leaving 8 bases of the junction unmatched. In germline, CDR1 is SGHNT, CDR2 YYREEE (reference sequence). Input material: peripheral blood. V gene TRBV5-4 combines with J gene TRBJ2-3, with TRBD2 matching 10 bases. The receptor was isolated from a woman between 40 and 50 years old who had recovered from COVID-19. The CDR3, as DNA: TGTGCCAGCAGCTTGTGGCTAGCGGGAGAATCTGATACGCAGTATTTT. It translates to CASSLWLAGESDTQYF.